This T cell receptor beta chain came from a study of T-cell reconstitution after alpha-beta-depleted transplantation in children. Whole-study findings and limits: Some patients' high day-60 TCRbeta diversity was traced to surviving recipient T cells and thymic progenitors. In patients about two months after transplant, alpha-beta T cells reportedly arose from several hundred expanded graft clones. Hyperexpanded clones declined; after one year, newly produced T cells mostly supplied diversity.

There are 15 residues in the CDR3. V was clipped by 5 bases and J by 1 base; unmatched bases: 5. Germline V CDR1 and CDR2: SGHTA, FQGNSA. Unique molecular identifiers tagged the TCRbeta library. TCRdb ran MiXCR on the PCR reads and lists one entry per CDR3 protein. The top ten clones hold under 35% of a sample with 400,000 to 450,000 distinct CDR3 sequences, roughly two fifths of them seen once. Worth noting for this clonotype: Its specificity is unknown.

The chain has TRBV7-2 and TRBJ1-3, with 7 bases identical to TRBD1. The sequences come from PBMCs, collected before TCRalphabeta/CD19-depleted stem cell transplant. The sequence came from a girl aged 2-10 years with aplastic anemia, due to receive a stem cell transplant. The CDR3 DNA is TGTGCCAGCAGCGACTGGACAGGATCTGGAAACACCATATATTTT. It encodes CASSDWTGSGNTIYF. Using reference TRBV7-2 and TRBJ1-3 for the parts outside the CDR3, the full variable domain is GAGVSQSPSNKVTEKGKDVELRCDPISGHTALYWYRQSLGQGLEFLIYFQGNSAPDKSGLPSDRFSAERTGGSVSTLTIQRTQQEDSAVYLCASSDWTGSGNTIYFGEGSWLTVV.